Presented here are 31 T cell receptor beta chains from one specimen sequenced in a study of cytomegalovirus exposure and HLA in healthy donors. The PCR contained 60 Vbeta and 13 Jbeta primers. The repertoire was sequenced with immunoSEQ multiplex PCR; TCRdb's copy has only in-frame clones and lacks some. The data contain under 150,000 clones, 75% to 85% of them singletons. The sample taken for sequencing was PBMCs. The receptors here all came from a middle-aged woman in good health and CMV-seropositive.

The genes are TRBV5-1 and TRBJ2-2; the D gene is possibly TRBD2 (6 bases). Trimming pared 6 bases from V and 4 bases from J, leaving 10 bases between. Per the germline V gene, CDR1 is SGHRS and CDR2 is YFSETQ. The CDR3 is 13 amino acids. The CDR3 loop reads CASIDGSTGELFF. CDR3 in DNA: TGCGCCAGCATCGACGGGAGCACCGGGGAGCTGTTTTTT.

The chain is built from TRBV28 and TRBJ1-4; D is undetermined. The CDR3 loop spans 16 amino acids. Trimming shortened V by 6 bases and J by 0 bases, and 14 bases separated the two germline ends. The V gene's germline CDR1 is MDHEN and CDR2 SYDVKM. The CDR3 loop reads CASSLGGAATNEKLFF. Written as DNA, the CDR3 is TGTGCCAGCAGCCTCGGCGGAGCTGCAACTAATGAAAAACTGTTTTTT.

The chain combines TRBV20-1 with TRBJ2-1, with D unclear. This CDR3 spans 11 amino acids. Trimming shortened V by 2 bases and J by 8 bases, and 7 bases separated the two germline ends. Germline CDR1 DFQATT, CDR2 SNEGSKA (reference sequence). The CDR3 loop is CSARTRDEQFF. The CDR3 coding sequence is TGCAGTGCTAGAACTCGGGATGAGCAGTTCTTC.

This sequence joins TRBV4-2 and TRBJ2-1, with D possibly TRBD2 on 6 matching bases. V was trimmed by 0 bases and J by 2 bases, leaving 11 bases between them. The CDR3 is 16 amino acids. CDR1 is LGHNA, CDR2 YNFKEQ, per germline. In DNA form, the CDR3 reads TGTGCCAGCAGCCAAGATCGGGAGCTGACCTACAATGAGCAGTTCTTC. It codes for CASSQDRELTYNEQFF.

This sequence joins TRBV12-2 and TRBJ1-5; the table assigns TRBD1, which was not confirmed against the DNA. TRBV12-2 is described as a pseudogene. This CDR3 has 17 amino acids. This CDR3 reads CASRSDDRRPWDQPQHF. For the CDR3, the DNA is TGTGCAAGTCGCTCCGACGACAGGCGCCCATGGGATCAGCCCCAGCATTTT.

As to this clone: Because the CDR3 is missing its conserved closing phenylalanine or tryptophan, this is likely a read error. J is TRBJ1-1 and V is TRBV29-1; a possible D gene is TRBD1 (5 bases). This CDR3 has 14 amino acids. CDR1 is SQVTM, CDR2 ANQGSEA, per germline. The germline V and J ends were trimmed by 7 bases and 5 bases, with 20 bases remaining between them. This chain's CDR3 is CSEVPTAPGTEAFS. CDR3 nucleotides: TGCAGCGAGGTACCGACAGCGCCCGGGACTGAAGCTTTCTCT.

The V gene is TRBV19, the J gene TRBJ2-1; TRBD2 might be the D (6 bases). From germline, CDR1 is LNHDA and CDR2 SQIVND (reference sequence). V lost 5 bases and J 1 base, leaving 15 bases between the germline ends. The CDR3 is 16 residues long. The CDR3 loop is CASSWSGATSYNEQFF. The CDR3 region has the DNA TGTGCCAGTAGTTGGTCGGGAGCTACTTCCTACAATGAGCAGTTCTTC.

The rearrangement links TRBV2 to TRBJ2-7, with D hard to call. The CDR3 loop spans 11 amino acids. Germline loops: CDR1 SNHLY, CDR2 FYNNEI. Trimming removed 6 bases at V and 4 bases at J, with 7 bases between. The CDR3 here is CASRGYYEQYF. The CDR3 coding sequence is TGTGCCAGCAGGGGCTATTACGAGCAGTACTTC.

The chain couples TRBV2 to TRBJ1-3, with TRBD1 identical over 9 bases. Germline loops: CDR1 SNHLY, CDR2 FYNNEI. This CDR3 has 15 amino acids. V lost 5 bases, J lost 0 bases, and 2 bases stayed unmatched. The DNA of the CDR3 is TGTGCCAGCAGTTCGGGACAGGGCTCTGGAAACACCATATATTTT. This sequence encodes CASSSGQGSGNTIYF.

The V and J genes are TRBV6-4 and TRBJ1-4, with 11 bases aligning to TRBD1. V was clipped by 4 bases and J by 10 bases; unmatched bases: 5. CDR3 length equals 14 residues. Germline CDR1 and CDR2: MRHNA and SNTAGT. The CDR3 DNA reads TGTGCCAGCAGTGCCGGACAGGGGGCGGGAAAACTGTTTTTT. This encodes CASSAGQGAGKLFF.

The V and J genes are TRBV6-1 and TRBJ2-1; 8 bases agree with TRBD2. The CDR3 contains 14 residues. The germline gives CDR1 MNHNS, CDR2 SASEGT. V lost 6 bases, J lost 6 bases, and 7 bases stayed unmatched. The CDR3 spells CASSGTRRGNEQFF. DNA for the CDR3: TGTGCCAGCAGCGGGACTAGAAGAGGCAATGAGCAGTTCTTC.

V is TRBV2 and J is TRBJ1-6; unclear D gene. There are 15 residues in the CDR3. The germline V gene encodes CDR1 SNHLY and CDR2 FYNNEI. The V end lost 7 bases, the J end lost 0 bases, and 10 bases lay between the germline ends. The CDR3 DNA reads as TGTGCCAGCAAATTAGAGAGCTCCTATAATTCACCCCTCCACTTT. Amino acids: CASKLESSYNSPLHF.

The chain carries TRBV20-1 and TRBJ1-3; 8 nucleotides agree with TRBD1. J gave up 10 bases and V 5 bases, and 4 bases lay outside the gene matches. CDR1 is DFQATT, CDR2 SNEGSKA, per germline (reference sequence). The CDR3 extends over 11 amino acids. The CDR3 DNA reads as TGCAGTGCTCCCTACAGGGGGACCATATATTTT. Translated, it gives CSAPYRGTIYF.

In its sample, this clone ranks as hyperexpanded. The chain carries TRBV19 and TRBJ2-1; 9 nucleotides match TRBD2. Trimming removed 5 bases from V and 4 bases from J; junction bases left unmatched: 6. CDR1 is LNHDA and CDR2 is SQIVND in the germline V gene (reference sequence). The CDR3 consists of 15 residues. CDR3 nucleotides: TGTGCCAGTAGTGCAACTAGCGGGCAGTACAATGAGCAGTTCTTC. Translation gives CASSATSGQYNEQFF.

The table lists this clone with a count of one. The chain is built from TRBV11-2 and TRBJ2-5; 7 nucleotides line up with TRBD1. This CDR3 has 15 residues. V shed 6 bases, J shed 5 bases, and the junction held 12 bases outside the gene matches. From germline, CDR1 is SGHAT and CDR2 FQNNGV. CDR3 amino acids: CASRADRVGLETQYF. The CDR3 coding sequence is TGTGCCAGCAGAGCCGACAGGGTGGGTTTGGAGACCCAGTACTTC.

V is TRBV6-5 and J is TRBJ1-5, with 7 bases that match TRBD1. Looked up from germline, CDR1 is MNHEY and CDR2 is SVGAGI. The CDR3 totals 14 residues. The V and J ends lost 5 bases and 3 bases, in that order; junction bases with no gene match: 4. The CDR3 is CASSDRVSNQPQHF. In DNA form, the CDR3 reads TGTGCCAGCAGTGACAGGGTTTCCAATCAGCCCCAGCATTTT.

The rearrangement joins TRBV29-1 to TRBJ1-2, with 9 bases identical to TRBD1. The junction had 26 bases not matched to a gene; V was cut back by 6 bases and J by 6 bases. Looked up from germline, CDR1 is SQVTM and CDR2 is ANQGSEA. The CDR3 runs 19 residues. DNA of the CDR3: TGCAGCGTGGGTTGGGATCTACGGGACAGGGAATATCAGGGAAATGGCTACACCTTC. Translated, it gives CSVGWDLRDREYQGNGYTF. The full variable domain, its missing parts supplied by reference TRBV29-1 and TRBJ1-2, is SAVISQKPSRDICQRGTSLTIQCQVDSQVTMMFWYRQQPGQSLTLIATANQGSEATYESGFVIDKFPISRPNLTFSTLTVSNMSPEDSSIYLCSVGWDLRDREYQGNGYTFGSGTRLTVV.

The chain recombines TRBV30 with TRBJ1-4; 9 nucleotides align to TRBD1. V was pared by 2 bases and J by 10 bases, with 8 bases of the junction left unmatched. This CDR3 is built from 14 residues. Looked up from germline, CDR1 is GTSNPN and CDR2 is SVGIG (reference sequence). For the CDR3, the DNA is TGTGCCTGGAGTAAGGGACAGGGAGGCGGAAAACTGTTTTTT. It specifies CAWSKGQGGGKLFF.

CDR3 DNA sequence: TGTGCCAGCAGTTACTCGAAACGGAACTATGGCTACACCTTC. Translation gives CASSYSKRNYGYTF. This chain joins TRBV6-5 and TRBJ1-2; D unresolved. Germline V CDR1 and CDR2: MNHEY, SVGAGI. The V end lost 0 bases, the J end lost 2 bases, and 7 bases lay between the germline ends. CDR3 length equals 14 residues.

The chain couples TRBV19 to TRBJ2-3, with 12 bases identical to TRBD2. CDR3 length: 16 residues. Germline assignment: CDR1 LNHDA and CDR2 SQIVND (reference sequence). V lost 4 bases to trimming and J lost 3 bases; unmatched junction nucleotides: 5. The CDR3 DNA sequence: TGTGCCAGTAGTACACTAGCGGGAGGATTGACAGATACGCAGTATTTT. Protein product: CASSTLAGGLTDTQYF.

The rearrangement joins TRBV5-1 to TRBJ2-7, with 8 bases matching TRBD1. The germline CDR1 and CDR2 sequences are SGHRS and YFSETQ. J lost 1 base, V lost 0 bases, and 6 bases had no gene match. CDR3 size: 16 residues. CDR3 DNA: TGCGCCAGCAGCTTGGCCAGAGGGACAGGTTCCTACGAGCAGTACTTC. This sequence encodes CASSLARGTGSYEQYF.

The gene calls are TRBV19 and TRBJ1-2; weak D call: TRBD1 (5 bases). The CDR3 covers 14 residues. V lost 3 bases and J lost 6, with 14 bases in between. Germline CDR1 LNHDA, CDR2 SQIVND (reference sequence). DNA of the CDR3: TGTGCCAGTAGTATCTCTGGCAGGGTCCATGGCTACACCTTC. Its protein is CASSISGRVHGYTF.

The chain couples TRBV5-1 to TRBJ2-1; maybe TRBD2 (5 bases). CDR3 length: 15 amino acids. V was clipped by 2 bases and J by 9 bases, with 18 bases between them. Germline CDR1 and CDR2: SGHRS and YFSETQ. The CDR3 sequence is CASSLLGLAESEQFF. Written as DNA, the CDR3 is TGCGCCAGCAGCTTATTAGGGCTAGCCGAGAGTGAGCAGTTCTTC.

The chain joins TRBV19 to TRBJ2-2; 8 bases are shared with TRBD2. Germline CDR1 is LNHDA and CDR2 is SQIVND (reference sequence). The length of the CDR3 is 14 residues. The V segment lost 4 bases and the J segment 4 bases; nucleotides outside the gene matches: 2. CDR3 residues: CASSNRGGTGELFF. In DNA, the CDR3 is TGTGCCAGTAGTAACCGGGGGGGCACCGGGGAGCTGTTTTTT.

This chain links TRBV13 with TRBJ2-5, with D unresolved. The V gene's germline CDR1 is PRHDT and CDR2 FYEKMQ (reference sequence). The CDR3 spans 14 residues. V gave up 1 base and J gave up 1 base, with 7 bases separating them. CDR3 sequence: CASSLVARQETQYF. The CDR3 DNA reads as TGTGCCAGCAGCTTAGTGGCCCGCCAAGAGACCCAGTACTTC.

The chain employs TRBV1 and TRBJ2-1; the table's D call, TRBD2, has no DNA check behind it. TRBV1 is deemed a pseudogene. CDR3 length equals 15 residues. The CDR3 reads CTSSLTSGNYNEQFF. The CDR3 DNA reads TGCACCAGCAGCCTGACTAGCGGGAACTACAATGAGCAGTTCTTC.

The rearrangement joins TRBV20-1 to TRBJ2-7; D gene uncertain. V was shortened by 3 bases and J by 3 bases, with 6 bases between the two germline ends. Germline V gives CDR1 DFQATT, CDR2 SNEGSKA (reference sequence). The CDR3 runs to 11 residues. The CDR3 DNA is TGCAGTGCTAGCCACAGCTACGAGCAGTACTTC. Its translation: CSASHSYEQYF.

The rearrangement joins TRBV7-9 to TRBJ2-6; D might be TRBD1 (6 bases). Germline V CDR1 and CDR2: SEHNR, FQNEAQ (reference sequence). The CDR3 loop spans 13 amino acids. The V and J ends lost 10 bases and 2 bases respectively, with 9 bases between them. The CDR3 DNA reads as TGTGCCAATCACAGGGCTGGGGCCAACGTCCTGACTTTC. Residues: CANHRAGANVLTF.

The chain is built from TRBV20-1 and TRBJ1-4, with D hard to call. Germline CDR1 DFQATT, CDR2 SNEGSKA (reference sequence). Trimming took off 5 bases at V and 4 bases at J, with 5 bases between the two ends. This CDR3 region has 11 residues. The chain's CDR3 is CSAWLNEKLFF. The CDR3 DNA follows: TGCAGTGCTTGGCTTAATGAAAAACTGTTTTTT.

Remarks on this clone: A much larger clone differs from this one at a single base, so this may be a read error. The CDR3 here is CASSPTGSNQPQHF. CDR3 DNA: TGTGCCAGCAGCCCGACAGGGAGCAATCAGCCCCAGCATTTT. The rearrangement joins TRBV27 to TRBJ1-5; 7 nucleotides match TRBD1. CDR3 size: 14 residues. With 6 bases clipped from V and 1 base from J, the junction kept 3 bases outside the gene matches. The germline CDR1 and CDR2 sequences are MNHEY and SMNVEV (reference sequence).

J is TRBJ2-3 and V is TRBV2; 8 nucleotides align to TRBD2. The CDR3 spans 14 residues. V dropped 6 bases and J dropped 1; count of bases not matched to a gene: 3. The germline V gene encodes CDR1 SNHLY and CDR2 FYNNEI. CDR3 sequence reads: CASRGGLGTDTQYF. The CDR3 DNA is TGTGCCAGCAGGGGGGGACTAGGCACAGATACGCAGTATTTT.